This T cell receptor (beta chain) was documented in a study of identical twins. CDR3 length: 11 amino acids. Germline V gene sequence: CDR1 MDHEN, CDR2 SYDVKM. This clonotype was seen only a few times. Its antigen is unknown. TCRdb re-derived calls from the 5' RACE reads in MiXCR, one entry per CDR3 protein. The sample has a few hundred thousand distinct CDR3 sequences, about 13% seen once. Study-level points and caveats: Insertion counts were lower in abundant cord blood beta clonotypes, a trend that memory repertoires did not show. It was out-of-frame TCR alpha sharing in monozygotic twins that models underestimated. The degree of excess twin sharing was weaker in beta out-of-frame sequences.

These data were also filed under a second study, of yellow fever vaccine responses in identical twins.

The receptor's source is a woman younger than 30 in good health. Sequenced input: memory (CD45RO+) T cells sorted from blood. The chain links TRBV28 to TRBJ1-3, with D possibly being TRBD1 (6 bases). CDR3 DNA: TGTGCACACAGGGCTGGAAACACCATATATTTT. This translates into CAHRAGNTIYF.